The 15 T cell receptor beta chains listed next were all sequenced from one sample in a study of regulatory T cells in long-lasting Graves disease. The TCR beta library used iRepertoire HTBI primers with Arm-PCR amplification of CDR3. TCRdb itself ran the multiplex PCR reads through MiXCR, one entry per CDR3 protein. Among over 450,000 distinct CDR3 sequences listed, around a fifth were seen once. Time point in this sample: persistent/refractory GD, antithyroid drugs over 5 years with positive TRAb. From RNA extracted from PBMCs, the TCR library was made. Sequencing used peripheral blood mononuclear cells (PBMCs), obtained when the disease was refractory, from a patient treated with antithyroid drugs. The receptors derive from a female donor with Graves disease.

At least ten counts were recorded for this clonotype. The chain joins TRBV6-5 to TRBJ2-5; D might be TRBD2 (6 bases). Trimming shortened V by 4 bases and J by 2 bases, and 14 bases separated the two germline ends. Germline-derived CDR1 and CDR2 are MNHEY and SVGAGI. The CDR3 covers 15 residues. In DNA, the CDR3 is TGTGCCAGCAGTTTCCCTCGGAGGGGACAAGAGACCCAGTACTTC. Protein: CASSFPRRGQETQYF.

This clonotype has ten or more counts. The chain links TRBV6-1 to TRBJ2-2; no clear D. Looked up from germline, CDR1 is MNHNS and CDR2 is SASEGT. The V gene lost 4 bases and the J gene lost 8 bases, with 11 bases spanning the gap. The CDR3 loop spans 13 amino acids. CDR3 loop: CASSATERGELFF. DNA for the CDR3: TGTGCCAGCAGTGCCACTGAGCGTGGGGAGCTGTTTTTT.

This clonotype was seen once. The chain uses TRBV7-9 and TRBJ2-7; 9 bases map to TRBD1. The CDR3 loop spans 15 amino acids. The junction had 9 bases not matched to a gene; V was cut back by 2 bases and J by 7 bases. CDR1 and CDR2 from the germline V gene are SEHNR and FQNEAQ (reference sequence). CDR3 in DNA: TGTGCCAGCAGCTTACGTTCCCGGGACAGGGTTGAGCAGTACTTC. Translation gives CASSLRSRDRVEQYF.

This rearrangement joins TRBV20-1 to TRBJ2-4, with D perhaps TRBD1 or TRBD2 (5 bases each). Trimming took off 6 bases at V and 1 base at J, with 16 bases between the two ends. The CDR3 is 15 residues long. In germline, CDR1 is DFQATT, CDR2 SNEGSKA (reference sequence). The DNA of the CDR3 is TGCAGTGCAAGGGTGGGGGTTCTGGCCAAAAACATTCAGTACTTC. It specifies CSARVGVLAKNIQYF.

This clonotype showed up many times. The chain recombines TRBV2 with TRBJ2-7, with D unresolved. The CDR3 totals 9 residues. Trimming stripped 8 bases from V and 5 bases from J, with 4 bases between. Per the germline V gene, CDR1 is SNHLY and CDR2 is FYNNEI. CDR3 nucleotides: TGTGCCAGCGGGGACGAGCAGTACTTC. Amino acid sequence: CASGDEQYF.

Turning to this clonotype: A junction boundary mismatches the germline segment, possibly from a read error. Written as DNA, the CDR3 is TGTGCCAGTACCCTAGCTGAGGGAAACAATCGGCCCCAGCATTTT. It encodes CASTLAEGNNRPQHF. The chain carries TRBV19 and TRBJ1-5; D gene unclear. Germline lookup yields CDR1 LNHDA and CDR2 SQIVND (reference sequence). The CDR3 contains 15 residues.

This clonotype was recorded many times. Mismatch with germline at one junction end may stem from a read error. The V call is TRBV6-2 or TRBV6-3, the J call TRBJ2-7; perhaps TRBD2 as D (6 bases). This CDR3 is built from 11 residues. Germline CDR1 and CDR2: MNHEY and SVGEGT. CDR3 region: CASRSGDGERF. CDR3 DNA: TGTGCCAGCAGGTCGGGGGACGGGGAGCGCTTC.

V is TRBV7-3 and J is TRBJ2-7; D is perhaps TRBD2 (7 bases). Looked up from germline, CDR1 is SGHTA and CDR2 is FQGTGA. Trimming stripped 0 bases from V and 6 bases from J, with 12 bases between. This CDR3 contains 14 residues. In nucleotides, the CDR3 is TGTGCCAGCAGCTTAACAGGGGGGGCCTCCGAGCAGTACTTC. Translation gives CASSLTGGASEQYF.

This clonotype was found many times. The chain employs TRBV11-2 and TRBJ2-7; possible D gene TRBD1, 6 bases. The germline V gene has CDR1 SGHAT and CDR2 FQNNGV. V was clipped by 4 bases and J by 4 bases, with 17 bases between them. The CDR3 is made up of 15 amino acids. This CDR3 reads CASSSLQGKGYEQYF. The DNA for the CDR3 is TGTGCCAGCAGCTCACTACAGGGAAAAGGATACGAGCAGTACTTC.

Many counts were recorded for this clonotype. The DNA for the CDR3 is TGTGCCAGCAGTCCCGGGACAGGGGATTTCGGTGAAAAACTGTTTTTT. Translated, it gives CASSPGTGDFGEKLFF. The chain employs TRBV12-3 or TRBV12-4 and TRBJ1-4; 10 bases are shared with TRBD1. This CDR3 region has 16 residues. V was clipped by 5 bases and J by 7 bases; unmatched bases: 10.

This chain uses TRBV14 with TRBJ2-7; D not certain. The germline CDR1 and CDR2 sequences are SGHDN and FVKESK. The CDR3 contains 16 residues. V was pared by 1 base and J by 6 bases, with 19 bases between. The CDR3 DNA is TGTGCCAGCAGCCAAGGGCCCGAACCTCACGGATCCGAGCAGTACTTC. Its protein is CASSQGPEPHGSEQYF.

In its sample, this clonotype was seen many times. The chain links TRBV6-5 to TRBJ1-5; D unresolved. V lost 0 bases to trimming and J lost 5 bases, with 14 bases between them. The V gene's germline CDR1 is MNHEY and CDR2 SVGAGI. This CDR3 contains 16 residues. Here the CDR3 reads CASSYSLPVGDQPQHF. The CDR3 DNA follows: TGTGCCAGCAGTTACTCGTTGCCAGTCGGCGATCAGCCCCAGCATTTT.

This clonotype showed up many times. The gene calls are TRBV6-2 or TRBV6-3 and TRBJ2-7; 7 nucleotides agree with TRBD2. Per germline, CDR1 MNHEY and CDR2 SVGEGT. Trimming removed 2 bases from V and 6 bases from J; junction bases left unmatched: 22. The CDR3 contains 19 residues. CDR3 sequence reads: CASSYGPGLREEYDREQYF. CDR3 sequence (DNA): TGTGCCAGCAGTTACGGACCCGGCCTCCGGGAGGAGTATGATCGCGAGCAGTACTTC.

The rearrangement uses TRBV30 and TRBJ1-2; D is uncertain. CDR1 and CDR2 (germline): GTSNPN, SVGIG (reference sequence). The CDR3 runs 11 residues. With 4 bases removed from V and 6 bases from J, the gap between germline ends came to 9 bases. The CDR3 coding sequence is TGTGCCTGGATTTGGCACGATGGCTACACCTTC. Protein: CAWIWHDGYTF.

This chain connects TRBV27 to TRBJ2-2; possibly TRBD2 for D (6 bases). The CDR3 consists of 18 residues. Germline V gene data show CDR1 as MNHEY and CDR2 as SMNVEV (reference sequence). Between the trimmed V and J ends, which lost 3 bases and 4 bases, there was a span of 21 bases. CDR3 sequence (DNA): TGTGCCAGCAGTTTTTTTATATCCCTCCGGGGACTCACCGGGGAGCTGTTTTTT. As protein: CASSFFISLRGLTGELFF.